The 11 T cell receptor beta chains given below trace back to one sample, sequenced in a study of blood T cell repertoires in COVID-19 (dated by TCRdb to about 2020). The method was the immunoSEQ multiplex PCR assay. TCRdb re-hosts the immuneACCESS table, in-frame sequences only. Its copies lack some clones; in the studies checked, an unresolved V gene accounts for under half of them, and the cause for the rest is not known. The sample profile shows some 270,000 clones; 80% to 95% of them were found once. The ten largest clones represent roughly 2.8% of the sample. The sample taken for sequencing was PBMCs or T cells enriched from blood (not recorded which). These TCRs come from a man between 40 and 49 years old who had been exposed to COVID-19.

The rearrangement uses TRBV3-1 (or the pseudogene TRBV3-2) and TRBJ2-1; TRBD2 aligns across 10 bases. The germline V gene encodes CDR1 LGHDT and CDR2 YNNKEL (reference sequence). This CDR3 is built from 16 residues. The V gene end was trimmed by 1 base and the J gene end by 4 bases; junction bases not matched to a gene: 4. CDR3 protein: CASSQVWTSGYNEQFF. CDR3 sequence (DNA): TGTGCCAGCAGCCAAGTCTGGACTAGCGGTTACAATGAGCAGTTCTTC.

This rearrangement joins TRBV30 to TRBJ1-3, with 7 positions matching TRBD1. The CDR3 sequence is 14 residues long. Germline assignment: CDR1 GTSNPN and CDR2 SVGIG (reference sequence). Trimming took 1 base from V and 4 from J; bases not matched to a gene: 4. The CDR3 DNA follows: TGTGCCTGGAGTGAACAGGGGTTAGGAAACACCATATATTTT. It yields the protein CAWSEQGLGNTIYF. Drawing the rest from reference TRBV30 and TRBJ1-3, the complete variable domain is SQTIHQWPATLVQPVGSPLSLECTVEGTSNPNLYWYRQAAGRGLQLLFYSVGIGQISSEVPQNLSASRPQDRQFILSSKKLLLSDSGFYLCAWSEQGLGNTIYFGEGSWLTVV.

This clone was detected only a few times. DNA of the CDR3: TGTGCCAGCAGTTCTGGTTATACTTACAATGAGCAGTTCTTC. Translating gives CASSSGYTYNEQFF. V usage is TRBV6-2 or TRBV6-3 and J usage is TRBJ2-1; D unresolved. CDR1 and CDR2 from the germline V gene are MNHEY and SVGEGT. This CDR3 region has 14 residues. V was trimmed by 4 bases and J by 4 bases, leaving 11 bases between them.

The genes are TRBV12-3 or TRBV12-4 and TRBJ1-1, with a possible D match to TRBD1 (6 bases). The CDR3 length is 13 residues. The germline V and J ends were trimmed by 5 bases and 5 bases, with 12 bases remaining between them. For the CDR3, the DNA is TGTGCCAGCAGTCCTACAGGGCATACTGAAGCTTTCTTT. It translates to CASSPTGHTEAFF.

This rearrangement joins TRBV7-9 to TRBJ2-5; 7 nucleotides line up with TRBD1. CDR1 is SEHNR, CDR2 FQNEAQ, per germline (reference sequence). After removal of 5 bases from V and 3 bases from J, the junction contained 9 bases not matched to a gene. CDR3 length equals 15 residues. CDR3: CASSLTGVFEETQYF. DNA of the CDR3: TGTGCCAGCAGCCTAACAGGGGTATTTGAAGAGACCCAGTACTTC.

CDR3 in amino acids: CASSLVGGRGGELFF. In DNA form, the CDR3 reads TGTGCCAGCAGCTTGGTCGGCGGGAGGGGCGGGGAGCTGTTTTTT. The chain uses TRBV5-4 and TRBJ2-2; 9 nucleotides match TRBD2. Germline-derived CDR1 and CDR2 are SGHNT and YYREEE (reference sequence). The length of the CDR3 is 15 residues. J lost 7 bases, V lost 0 bases, and 4 bases had no gene match.

The V call is TRBV13, the J call TRBJ1-1; TRBD1 might be the D (5 bases). The germline V gene has CDR1 PRHDT and CDR2 FYEKMQ (reference sequence). CDR3 length: 15 residues. V was clipped by 5 bases and J by 3 bases, with 16 bases between them. This chain's CDR3 is CASSARAGGDTEAFF. The CDR3, as DNA: TGTGCCAGCAGCGCCCGGGCCGGGGGAGACACTGAAGCTTTCTTT.

J is TRBJ2-7 and V is TRBV5-1; 9 positions agree with TRBD1. The CDR3 sequence is 13 residues long. V lost 5 bases to trimming and J lost 5 bases; unmatched junction nucleotides: 5. The germline CDR1 and CDR2 sequences are SGHRS and YFSETQ. The CDR3 here is CASRAGTGNEQYF. As DNA, the CDR3 is TGCGCCAGCAGGGCCGGGACAGGGAACGAGCAGTACTTC.

V and J are TRBV5-1 and TRBJ2-3, with 7 bases lining up with TRBD2. The CDR3 spans 15 residues. The ends lost 2 bases at V and 1 base at J; junction bases unmatched: 4. CDR1 and CDR2 from the germline V gene are SGHRS and YFSETQ. This CDR3 reads CASSFLAEGTDTQYF. CDR3 in DNA: TGCGCCAGCAGCTTTCTAGCGGAGGGCACAGATACGCAGTATTTT.

V is TRBV9 and J is TRBJ2-2; TRBD1 matches 9 bases. CDR1 and CDR2 from the germline V gene are SGDLS and YYNGEE. Trimming cost V 4 bases and J 5 bases; bases outside gene matches: 15. The CDR3 is 18 residues long. The CDR3 bases are TGTGCCAGCAGCCCCAGCCCTGGACAGGGGTACAGGACCGGGGAGCTGTTTTTT. Residues: CASSPSPGQGYRTGELFF.

The rearrangement uses TRBV19 and TRBJ1-6; D not resolved. From germline, CDR1 is LNHDA and CDR2 SQIVND (reference sequence). This CDR3 region has 13 residues. V was trimmed by 8 bases and J by 7 bases, leaving 12 bases between them. The CDR3 bases are TGTGCCAGTCGGAAGGAGGGAAATTCACCCCTCCACTTT. Protein: CASRKEGNSPLHF.